One and the same sample provided the 20 T cell receptor beta chains below, sequenced in a study of T cell responses to AZD1222 COVID-19 vaccine. Generated by immunoSEQ multiplex PCR, the TCRdb table keeps only in-frame clones and is missing some. The sample includes tens of thousands of clones, roughly 90% of them seen just once. Specimen: peripheral blood, collected 28 days after the second AZD1222 dose. The receptor set was obtained from an adult who received the AZD1222 COVID-19 vaccine.

The rearrangement links TRBV28 to TRBJ1-1; D is unresolved. V lost 6 bases and J 1 base, leaving 9 bases between the germline ends. Germline V gene data show CDR1 as MDHEN and CDR2 as SYDVKM. This CDR3 spans 13 amino acids. CDR3 nucleotide sequence: TGTGCCAGCAGCCTGGGATGGAACACTGAAGCTTTCTTT. Residues: CASSLGWNTEAFF.

The chain combines TRBV2 with TRBJ2-1, with D possibly called TRBD1 or TRBD2 (6 bases each). CDR1 and CDR2 from the germline V gene are SNHLY and FYNNEI. Trimming took 10 bases from V and 7 from J, leaving 8 bases between them. The CDR3 covers 10 residues. Here the CDR3 reads CAKGGNEQFF. Here the CDR3 DNA reads TGTGCCAAAGGGGGGAATGAGCAGTTCTTC.

This chain links TRBV29-1 with TRBJ1-2, with D possibly being TRBD1 (5 bases). The CDR3 extends over 16 amino acids. The V end lost 7 bases, the J end lost 3 bases, and 24 bases lay between the germline ends. Germline CDR1 reads SQVTM; CDR2 reads ANQGSEA. The CDR3 nucleotides are TGCAGCGCTGGGCCCGGGACCCCTCCCGGGGACTATGGCTACACCTTC. Translated, it gives CSAGPGTPPGDYGYTF.

The chain uses TRBV29-1 and TRBJ2-1; D is uncertain. The CDR3 consists of 12 residues. V lost 5 bases and J 9 bases, leaving 14 bases between the germline ends. Germline CDR1 and CDR2: SQVTM and ANQGSEA. In DNA, the CDR3 is TGCAGCGTTTCTACACCTGGAACTGAGCAGTTCTTC. This gives the protein CSVSTPGTEQFF.

This clone was detected only once. The V and J genes are TRBV5-4 and TRBJ1-4; 8 nucleotides line up with TRBD1. J was trimmed by 7 bases and V by 2 bases; bases with no gene match: 7. CDR1 is SGHNT, CDR2 YYREEE, per germline (reference sequence). This CDR3 has 15 amino acids. The CDR3 region is CASSLKGQGAEKLFF. The CDR3 region has the DNA TGTGCCAGCAGCTTAAAAGGACAGGGCGCTGAAAAACTGTTTTTT.

V gene TRBV6-2 or TRBV6-3 combines with J gene TRBJ2-3, with 11 bases fitting TRBD2. From germline, CDR1 is MNHEY and CDR2 SVGEGT. J was trimmed by 6 bases and V by 5 bases; bases with no gene match: 10. The CDR3 is made up of 16 amino acids. CDR3 residues: CASSATSGEGLDTQYF. CDR3 sequence (DNA): TGTGCCAGCAGTGCGACTAGCGGGGAGGGTTTGGATACGCAGTATTTT.

V is TRBV24-1 and J is TRBJ2-2, with 7 bases matching TRBD2. Germline V CDR1 and CDR2: KGHDR, SFDVKD. The CDR3 runs 17 residues. The trim removed 0 bases at V and 4 bases at J, leaving 7 bases unmatched. This CDR3 is CATSDLGDSGSTGELFF. CDR3 nucleotide sequence: TGTGCCACCAGTGATTTGGGCGATAGCGGGTCCACCGGGGAGCTGTTTTTT.

This chain joins TRBV11-1 and TRBJ2-3; 9 bases agree with TRBD1. CDR1 is SGHAT, CDR2 FQDESV, per germline (reference sequence). This CDR3 spans 15 amino acids. Trimming removed 5 bases from V and 8 bases from J; junction bases left unmatched: 11. Here the CDR3 reads CASSTSGTGYGTQYF. For the CDR3, the DNA is TGTGCCAGCAGCACTTCCGGGACAGGGTACGGTACGCAGTATTTT.

The V and J genes are TRBV28 and TRBJ2-7, with D uncertain. V was cut by 5 bases and J by 0 bases, with 5 bases left in between. Germline V gene data show CDR1 as MDHEN and CDR2 as SYDVKM. The CDR3 extends over 12 amino acids. CDR3 sequence reads: CASSASSYEQYF. CDR3 in DNA: TGTGCCAGCAGTGCAAGCTCCTACGAGCAGTACTTC.

This rearrangement joins TRBV11-2 to TRBJ1-1, with a possible D match to TRBD1 (6 bases). Trimming shortened V by 3 bases and J by 7 bases, and 12 bases separated the two germline ends. This CDR3 is 13 amino acids long. CDR1 is SGHAT and CDR2 is FQNNGV in the germline V gene. The CDR3 region is CASSFYQDSEAFF. Written as DNA, the CDR3 is TGTGCCAGCAGCTTCTATCAGGACAGTGAAGCTTTCTTT.

CDR3 sequence reads: CASSPSQGLAGNNEQFF. For the CDR3, the DNA is TGTGCCAGCAGTCCGTCACAGGGACTAGCGGGGAACAATGAGCAGTTCTTC. The chain recombines TRBV28 with TRBJ2-1; 13 bases are shared with TRBD2. The V gene's germline CDR1 is MDHEN and CDR2 SYDVKM. This CDR3 is built from 17 residues. After removal of 5 bases from V and 5 bases from J, the junction contained 9 bases not matched to a gene.

The chain employs TRBV11-3 and TRBJ1-1; D is perhaps TRBD1 (6 bases). CDR1 SGHNT and CDR2 YENEEA come from the germline V gene. The CDR3 has 15 residues. The germline V and J ends were trimmed by 5 bases and 4 bases, with 17 bases remaining between them. CDR3 sequence: CASSQTNTGTTEAFF. CDR3 nucleotide sequence: TGTGCCAGCAGCCAGACCAATACAGGGACCACTGAAGCTTTCTTT.

The rearrangement uses TRBV7-2 and TRBJ1-2; D possibly corresponds to TRBD1 (5 bases). Trimming pared 3 bases from V and 3 bases from J, leaving 11 bases between. The CDR3 spans 14 residues. Germline V gene lookup returns CDR1 SGHTA and CDR2 FQGNSA. Here the CDR3 DNA reads TGTGCCAGCAGCTTCAGGGCCCGGTACTATGGCTACACCTTC. Translating gives CASSFRARYYGYTF.

The table lists this clone with a few counts. Mismatch with germline at one junction end may stem from a read error. The chain uses TRBV5-3 and TRBJ2-3; 9 bases are shared with TRBD2. Being an ORF, TRBV5-3 has a function that is uncertain. CDR3 length: 14 residues. DNA for the CDR3: TGTGCCAGAAGCCCAGGGACTAGCAGAGATACGCAGTATTTT. Its translation: CARSPGTSRDTQYF.

The V call is TRBV5-8, the J call TRBJ1-1; the D is unclear. The V gene lost 2 bases and the J gene lost 10 bases, with 12 bases spanning the gap. The CDR3 loop spans 12 amino acids. Germline lookup yields CDR1 SGHTS and CDR2 YDEGEE. The CDR3 bases are TGTGCCAGCAGCTTTAATTCGGGCTCAGCTTTCTTT. It specifies CASSFNSGSAFF.

The V call is TRBV7-9, the J call TRBJ2-1; no definite D call. CDR1 is SEHNR and CDR2 is FQNEAQ in the germline V gene (reference sequence). CDR3 length equals 16 residues. V was trimmed by 1 base and J by 0 bases, leaving 10 bases between them. Here the CDR3 DNA reads TGTGCCAGCAGCTTAGATCTCCTTGCCTCCTACAATGAGCAGTTCTTC. This gives the protein CASSLDLLASYNEQFF.

The rearrangement links TRBV19 to TRBJ1-4; D remains ambiguous. Trimming cost V 3 bases and J 3 bases, with 17 bases left between them. The CDR3 consists of 17 residues. Per germline, CDR1 LNHDA and CDR2 SQIVND (reference sequence). CDR3 residues: CASSIGGRAGANEKLFF. The CDR3, as DNA: TGTGCCAGTAGTATCGGAGGGAGAGCTGGGGCTAATGAAAAACTGTTTTTT.

The chain uses TRBV6-5 and TRBJ1-5, with D perhaps TRBD1 (5 bases). V lost 7 bases and J lost 2, with 9 bases in between. Germline V gives CDR1 MNHEY, CDR2 SVGAGI. This CDR3 has 13 residues. CDR3 nucleotides: TGTGCCAGCACTCCGACAGGCAATCAGCCCCAGCATTTT. The encoded protein is CASTPTGNQPQHF.

This clone showed up just once. CDR3 in amino acids: CASSPSSGTSGGGEQFF. The CDR3 coding sequence is TGTGCCAGCAGCCCAAGTTCGGGGACTAGCGGTGGCGGGGAGCAGTTCTTC. The V and J genes are TRBV7-3 and TRBJ2-1; 11 positions agree with TRBD2. Germline assignment: CDR1 SGHTA and CDR2 FQGTGA. The V segment lost 5 bases and the J segment 10 bases; nucleotides outside the gene matches: 16. The CDR3 loop spans 17 amino acids.

Written as DNA, the CDR3 is TGTGCCAGCTCACCGATCGGGGTGGATACGCAGTATTTT. It encodes CASSPIGVDTQYF. The chain carries TRBV18 and TRBJ2-3, with D possibly matching TRBD2 (5 bases). V lost 3 bases and J lost 6, with 10 bases in between. Per germline, CDR1 KGHSH and CDR2 LQKENI. This CDR3 is 13 amino acids long.